Sequencing of this T cell receptor (beta chain) was carried out in a study of CD8 T cells in ankylosing spondylitis. Whole-study results and caveats: Reportedly, disease-linked clones are significantly enriched in ankylosing spondylitis patients' matched synovial fluid. Under 10 highly homologous variants formed a TCR beta motif that appeared characteristic of ankylosing spondylitis blood. Previously reported in reactive arthritis synovial fluid and blood were some of the motif variants. Clones linked to the disease showed a CD8+ phenotype. They occurred at relatively low frequencies in peripheral blood.

Worth noting for this clonotype: Its specificity is not known. The junction departs from the called germline gene at one end, perhaps through a read error.

Library preparation for TCR beta used quantitative 5'-RACE with molecular barcodes. TCRdb re-analysed the 5' RACE reads in MiXCR, keeping a single row per CDR3 protein. In the table there are about 700,000 distinct CDR3 sequences, 15% to 20% of which are singletons. Sequencing was done on a sample of blood, either unsorted or a sorted T cell fraction (not recorded which). This receptor was obtained from a male donor with ankylosing spondylitis.

CDR3: CASRRAESNQPQLF. CDR3 nucleotides: TGTGCCAGCCGTAGAGCCGAAAGCAATCAGCCCCAGCTTTTT. The chain recombines TRBV12-3 or TRBV12-4 with TRBJ1-5; D is ambiguous. The CDR3 loop spans 14 amino acids.